Presented here are 16 T cell receptor beta chains from one specimen sequenced in a study of T cells in localized non-small cell lung cancer. TCRdb keeps only in-frame clones here, not all; method: immunoSEQ multiplex PCR. The data contain thousands of clones, about a fifth of them singletons. Material: lung tumor tissue, obtained before any cancer treatment. These receptors were collected from a male donor older than 55 with stage II lung adenocarcinoma.

This chain joins TRBV19 and TRBJ2-3; D remains ambiguous. The length of the CDR3 is 13 residues. CDR1 and CDR2 (germline): LNHDA, SQIVND (reference sequence). V dropped 4 bases and J dropped 3 bases, with 8 bases sitting between them. CDR3 sequence (DNA): TGTGCCAGTAGTACCAGAGGAACAGATACGCAGTATTTT. Residues: CASSTRGTDTQYF. Variable domain in full (rest from reference TRBV19 and TRBJ2-3): DGGITQSPKYLFRKEGQNVTLSCEQNLNHDAMYWYRQDPGQGLRLIYYSQIVNDFQKGDIAEGYSVSREKKESFPLTVTSAQKNPTAFYLCASSTRGTDTQYFGPGTRLTVL.

In its sample, this clone is medium-sized (0.01 to 0.1%). The chain combines TRBV14 with TRBJ2-7; no definite D call. CDR3 length: 13 residues. Germline V gene lookup returns CDR1 SGHDN and CDR2 FVKESK. V was trimmed by 1 base and J by 6 bases, leaving 10 bases between them. CDR3: CASSQATFGEQYF. The DNA of the CDR3 is TGTGCCAGCAGCCAAGCGACGTTCGGCGAGCAGTACTTC.

As for this clone: Relative to the germline gene, one junction end is altered; a read error may explain this. The rearrangement joins TRBV5-1 to TRBJ2-7; 9 nucleotides agree with TRBD1. Germline CDR1 reads SGHRS; CDR2 reads YFSETQ. The CDR3 runs to 15 residues. The CDR3 region has the DNA TGCGCCAGCACCTTGGGGACAGGGTTCACCTACGAGCAGTACTTC. It specifies CASTLGTGFTYEQYF.

This chain links TRBV19 with TRBJ1-6; tentatively, D is TRBD1 (5 bases). The CDR3 is 15 residues long. CDR1 and CDR2 (germline): LNHDA, SQIVND (reference sequence). The germline V and J ends were trimmed by 6 bases and 6 bases, with 15 bases remaining between them. The CDR3 loop is CASRRGGTSNSPLHF. Here the CDR3 DNA reads TGTGCCAGTAGGAGGGGCGGGACTAGTAATTCACCCCTCCACTTT. Filled out from reference TRBV19 and TRBJ1-6, the complete variable domain reads DGGITQSPKYLFRKEGQNVTLSCEQNLNHDAMYWYRQDPGQGLRLIYYSQIVNDFQKGDIAEGYSVSREKKESFPLTVTSAQKNPTAFYLCASRRGGTSNSPLHFGNGTRLTVT.

The V call is TRBV5-1, the J call TRBJ2-1; a weak D match, TRBD2 (6 bases). The V gene lost 4 bases and the J gene lost 3 bases, with 20 bases spanning the gap. The CDR3 contains 17 residues. The germline CDR1 and CDR2 sequences are SGHRS and YFSETQ. The CDR3 spells CASSGEPGGLYYNEQFF. CDR3 DNA sequence: TGCGCCAGCAGCGGGGAACCTGGGGGGTTGTACTACAATGAGCAGTTCTTC.

The chain recombines TRBV11-3 with TRBJ2-7, with 9 bases fitting TRBD1. Germline V gene data show CDR1 as SGHNT and CDR2 as YENEEA. CDR3 length: 14 amino acids. V shed 5 bases, J shed 6 bases, and the junction held 8 bases outside the gene matches. The CDR3 DNA reads TGTGCCAGCAGCGCCCGGGACAGGGTAGTCGAGCAGTACTTC. As protein: CASSARDRVVEQYF.

This chain joins TRBV4-1 and TRBJ1-6; D remains ambiguous. This CDR3 spans 12 amino acids. The V and J ends lost 0 bases and 12 bases respectively, with 6 bases between them. Germline loops: CDR1 MGHRA, CDR2 YSYEKL. The CDR3 region is CASSQESGPLHF. The CDR3 DNA sequence: TGCGCCAGCAGCCAAGAGTCGGGACCCCTCCACTTT.

The chain links TRBV28 to TRBJ1-2; the match to TRBD1 covers 9 bases. From germline, CDR1 is MDHEN and CDR2 SYDVKM. V gave up 3 bases and J gave up 10 bases; unmatched junction bases: 9. CDR3 length: 14 residues. CDR3 nucleotides: TGTGCCAGCAGTTTCAGCCGGGACAGGGTTACCTACACCTTC. Amino acid sequence: CASSFSRDRVTYTF.

This rearrangement joins TRBV18 to TRBJ2-4, with 9 bases identical to TRBD1. In germline, CDR1 is KGHSH, CDR2 LQKENI. J gave up 7 bases and V 0 bases, and 16 bases lay outside the gene matches. The CDR3 extends over 19 amino acids. CDR3 loop: CASSPPRRRTGEVGNIQYF. CDR3 bases: TGTGCCAGCTCACCACCACGGCGTAGGACAGGGGAGGTGGGGAACATTCAGTACTTC. The variable domain in full, with the rest retrieved from reference TRBV18 and TRBJ2-4, is NAGVMQNPRHLVRRRGQEARLRCSPMKGHSHVYWYRQLPEEGLKFMVYLQKENIIDESGMPKERFSAEFPKEGPSILRIQQVVRGDSAAYFCASSPPRRRTGEVGNIQYFGAGTRLSVL.

V is TRBV5-1 and J is TRBJ2-6, with 7 bases matching TRBD1. The CDR3 covers 15 residues. V gave up 2 bases and J gave up 2 bases; unmatched junction bases: 1. The germline CDR1 and CDR2 sequences are SGHRS and YFSETQ. The CDR3 reads CASSFTGAGANVLTF. CDR3 DNA: TGCGCCAGCAGCTTTACAGGGGCTGGGGCCAACGTCCTGACTTTC.

The CDR3, as DNA: TGCAGCGTTACCGCCGGGACAGGCTACGAGCAGTACTTC. Amino acids: CSVTAGTGYEQYF. The V call is TRBV29-1, the J call TRBJ2-7; 8 bases are shared with TRBD1. V dropped 5 bases and J dropped 3; count of bases not matched to a gene: 6. Germline-derived CDR1 and CDR2 are SQVTM and ANQGSEA. The CDR3 consists of 13 residues.

This clone appeared a few times. The rearrangement links TRBV7-8 to TRBJ1-1; D is uncertain. V gave up 6 bases and J gave up 0 bases, with 8 bases separating them. Germline loops: CDR1 SGHVS, CDR2 FQNEAQ. This CDR3 has 13 amino acids. For the CDR3, the DNA is TGTGCCAGCAGTTTCACAATGAACACTGAAGCTTTCTTT. Amino acids: CASSFTMNTEAFF.

The chain has TRBV14 and TRBJ1-2, with 8 positions matching TRBD1. V shed 0 bases, J shed 0 bases, and the junction held 9 bases outside the gene matches. The CDR3 extends over 18 amino acids. CDR1 SGHDN and CDR2 FVKESK come from the germline V gene. CDR3 sequence: CASSQDLNGQGPNYGYTF. CDR3 DNA sequence: TGTGCCAGCAGCCAAGATCTTAACGGACAGGGCCCTAACTATGGCTACACCTTC.

This clone was counted between two and nine times. The V call is TRBV11-3, the J call TRBJ1-5; 8 positions match TRBD1. The CDR3 has 14 amino acids. CDR1 is SGHNT and CDR2 is YENEEA in the germline V gene. Trimming removed 4 bases from V and 6 bases from J; junction bases left unmatched: 5. For the CDR3, the DNA is TGTGCCAGCAGCTCTCAGGGGGCGAGTCAGCCCCAGCATTTT. The encoded protein is CASSSQGASQPQHF.

The V call is TRBV10-2, the J call TRBJ2-7, with D possibly TRBD1 on 6 matching bases. V lost 6 bases and J 5 bases, leaving 14 bases between the germline ends. The CDR3 runs to 13 residues. Germline V lookup: CDR1 WSHSY, CDR2 SAAADI. The CDR3 protein is CASREPTGNEQYF. The CDR3 bases are TGCGCCAGCAGAGAGCCCACAGGGAACGAGCAGTACTTC.

This clone was detected only a few times. CDR3 DNA: TGCGCCAGCAGCCAAGGGGACAGCACAGATACGCAGTATTTT. Its translation: CASSQGDSTDTQYF. The chain couples TRBV4-1 to TRBJ2-3; D may match TRBD1 or TRBD2 (5 bases each). Germline lookup yields CDR1 MGHRA and CDR2 YSYEKL. The CDR3 is 14 residues long. Trimming took off 1 base at V and 0 bases at J, with 5 bases between the two ends.